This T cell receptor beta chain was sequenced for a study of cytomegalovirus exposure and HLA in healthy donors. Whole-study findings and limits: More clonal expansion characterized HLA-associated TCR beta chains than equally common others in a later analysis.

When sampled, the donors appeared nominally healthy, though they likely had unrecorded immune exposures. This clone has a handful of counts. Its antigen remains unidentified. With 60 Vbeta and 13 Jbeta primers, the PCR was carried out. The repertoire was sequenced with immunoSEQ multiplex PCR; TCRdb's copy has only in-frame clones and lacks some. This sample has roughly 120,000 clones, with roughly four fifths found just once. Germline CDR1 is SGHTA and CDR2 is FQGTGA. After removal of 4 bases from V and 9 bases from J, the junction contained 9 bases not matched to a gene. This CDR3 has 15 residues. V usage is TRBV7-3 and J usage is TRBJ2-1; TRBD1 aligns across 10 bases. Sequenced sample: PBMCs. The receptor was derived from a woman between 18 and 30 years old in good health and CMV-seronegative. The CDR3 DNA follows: TGTGCCAGCAGCTCCGACAGGGGGCGCGGGATTGAGCAGTTCTTC. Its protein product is CASSSDRGRGIEQFF.